The source of this T cell receptor (beta chain) is a study of blood T cells in healthy people across ages. Researchers isolated at least 6.5 million PBMCs per sample. A minimum of 5 micrograms of total RNA was extracted per sample. The germline CDR1 and CDR2 sequences are SQVTM and ANQGSEA. V was pared by 7 bases and J by 6 bases, with 13 bases between. This CDR3 is 11 amino acids long. A J-beta primer mix and a sample-barcoded 5' primer were used in a second PCR of roughly 6 to 11 cycles. TCRdb passed the 5' RACE reads through MiXCR, listing each CDR3 protein once. The sample shows over 700,000 distinct CDR3 sequences, more than 20% of them seen only once. Separately, the same data were catalogued under a study of T cells of mothers and their children.

The receptor's source is a boy between 10 and 17 years old in good health. The genes are TRBV29-1 and TRBJ2-7; D gene unclear. Source material: blood. The CDR3 here is CSARHTAEQYF. The CDR3 DNA reads as TGCAGCGCCCGACATACTGCCGAGCAGTACTTC.